The T cell receptor (beta chain) described here comes from a study of tumor-infiltrating lymphocytes in glioblastoma multiforme. Study-level findings and limits: Unequal TCR RNA per T cell might skew measured clone sizes.

The CDR3 is 12 residues long. Germline CDR1 SGHAT, CDR2 FQDESV (reference sequence). V was pared by 5 bases and J by 11 bases, with 4 bases of the junction left unmatched. Three nested ARM-PCR rounds with V-beta and C-beta primers built TCRB libraries. TCRB cDNA was made from 0.5 to 0.65 ug total RNA. Unique molecular identifiers were not described for the libraries. Via MiXCR, TCRdb re-called the multiplex PCR reads, giving one row per CDR3 protein. Of approximately 13,000 distinct CDR3 sequences in the sample, approximately 70% were seen once. Of note for this clonotype: The antigen remains unidentified. A read error may be the cause here, since a much bigger clone is one base away.

The sample was brain tumor tissue. This sequence originates from a male donor with glioblastoma. J is TRBJ2-1 and V is TRBV11-1; 9 nucleotides match TRBD2. CDR3 loop: CASSQREDKQFF. The CDR3 DNA reads as TGTGCCAGCAGCCAGCGGGAGGATAAGCAGTTCTTC.